This section outlines one T cell receptor (beta chain) sequence together with its context. The antigen remains undetermined. This entry comes from a study of cytomegalovirus exposure and HLA in healthy donors. Across the study: As an earlier analysis found, 150 million to 200 million T cells yielded about 120 million unique TCR beta sequences. Study observations and caveats: Associated with HLA alleles at 0.05 false discovery rate in a later analysis were 16,951 TCR beta sequences.

The PCR used 60 Vbeta and 13 Jbeta primers. Generated by immunoSEQ multiplex PCR, the TCRdb table keeps only in-frame clones and is missing some. The table lists about 200,000 clones, approximately 78% of them singletons. Specimen: PBMCs. The receptor was derived from a woman in her thirties or forties in good health and CMV-seronegative.

Here the CDR3 DNA reads TGTGCCAGCAGAGGGGGGGAGTATACCGGGGAGCTGTTTTTT. Amino acids: CASRGGEYTGELFF. V usage is TRBV6-6 and J usage is TRBJ2-2; D might be TRBD2 (7 bases). V was trimmed by 6 bases and J by 5 bases, leaving 13 bases between them. Germline values: CDR1 MNHNY, CDR2 SVGAGI (reference sequence). The CDR3 length is 14 residues.